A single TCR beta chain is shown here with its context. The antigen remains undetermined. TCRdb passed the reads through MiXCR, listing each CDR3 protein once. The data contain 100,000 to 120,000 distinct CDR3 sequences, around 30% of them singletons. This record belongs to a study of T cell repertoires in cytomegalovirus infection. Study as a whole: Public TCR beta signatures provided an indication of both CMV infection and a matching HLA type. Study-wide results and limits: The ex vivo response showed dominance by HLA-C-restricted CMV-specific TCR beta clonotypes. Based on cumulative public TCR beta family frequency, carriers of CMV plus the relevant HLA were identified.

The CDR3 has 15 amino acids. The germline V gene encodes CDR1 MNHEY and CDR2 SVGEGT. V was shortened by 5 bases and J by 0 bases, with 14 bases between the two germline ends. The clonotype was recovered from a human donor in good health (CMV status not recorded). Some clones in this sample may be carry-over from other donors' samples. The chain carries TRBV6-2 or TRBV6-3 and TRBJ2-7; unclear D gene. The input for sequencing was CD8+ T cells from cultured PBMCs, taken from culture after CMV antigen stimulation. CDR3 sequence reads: CASSEETRVSYEQYF. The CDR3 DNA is TGTGCCAGCAGTGAGGAGACACGGGTCTCCTACGAGCAGTACTTC.